This TCR beta chain came from a study of blood T cell repertoires in COVID-19. As for the study in general: Acute and convalescent COVID-19 samples came from the United States, Italy and Spain.

Germline CDR1 reads MDHEN; CDR2 reads SYDVKM. This CDR3 is 15 amino acids long. V was pared by 2 bases and J by 3 bases, with 11 bases between. Sequencing used immunoSEQ multiplex PCR; TCRdb keeps in-frame clones, though not all of them. In the table there are roughly 200,000 clones, about 75% of which are singletons. Sequenced material: peripheral blood. The clonotype originates from a woman in her 50s with active or convalescent COVID-19. The chain has TRBV28 and TRBJ2-1, with a possible D match to TRBD2 (6 bases). CDR3 sequence reads: CASSLRGSLYNEQFF. For the CDR3, the DNA is TGTGCCAGCAGTTTACGGGGGTCCCTCTACAATGAGCAGTTCTTC.